One T cell receptor (beta chain) is described in this entry. The data derive from a study of blood T cell repertoires in COVID-19. Residents of 24 US areas, aged about 18 to 95 years, made up the participants. The CDR3 loop spans 15 amino acids. Trimming took off 5 bases at V and 1 base at J, with 13 bases between the two ends. Germline CDR1 SGHTA, CDR2 FQGNSA. Only in-frame clones appear in the TCRdb table, and some are missing; sequencing was by immunoSEQ multiplex PCR. This table holds around 360,000 clones, about 89% found once. The source is a man aged 35 to 55 in a cohort exposed to, infected with or recovered from COVID-19 (not recorded which). The sample consisted of PBMCs or T cells enriched from blood (not recorded which). The J gene is TRBJ2-3, the V gene TRBV7-2, with D unresolved. CDR3 residues: CASSPSASRTDTQYF. Here the CDR3 DNA reads TGTGCCAGCAGCCCGAGCGCGTCCCGCACAGATACGCAGTATTTT.